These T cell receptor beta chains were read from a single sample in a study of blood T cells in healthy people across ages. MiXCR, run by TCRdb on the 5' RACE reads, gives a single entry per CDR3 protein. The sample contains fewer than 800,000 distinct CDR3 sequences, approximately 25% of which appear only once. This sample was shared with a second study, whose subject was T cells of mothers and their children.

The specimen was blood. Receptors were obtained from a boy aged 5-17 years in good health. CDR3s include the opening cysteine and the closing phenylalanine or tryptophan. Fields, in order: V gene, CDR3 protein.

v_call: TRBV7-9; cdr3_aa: CASSLVALGEETQYF
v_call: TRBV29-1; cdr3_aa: CSVGGQDSYEQYF
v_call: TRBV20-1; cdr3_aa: CSATGTGANYGYTF
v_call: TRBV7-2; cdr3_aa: CASSPALGTYKQYF
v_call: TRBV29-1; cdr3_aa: CSVEVGLAAIYNEQSF
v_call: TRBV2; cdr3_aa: CASSGSNHETQYF
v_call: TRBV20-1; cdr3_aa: CSARDPTRDFIYNEQSF
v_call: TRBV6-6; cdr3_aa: CASSRPREYEQYF
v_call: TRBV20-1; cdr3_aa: CSARGSLGNQPQHF
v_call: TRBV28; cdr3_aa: CASSSSGSGGYEQYF
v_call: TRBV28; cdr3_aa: CASSPGTGWPDTQYF
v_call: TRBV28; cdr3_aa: CASSAGTRDVLTF
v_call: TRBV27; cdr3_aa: CASSLSKSYEQYF
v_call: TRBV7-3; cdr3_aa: CASSLLVGNEQFF
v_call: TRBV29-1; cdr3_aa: CSVEEVAGYHEQYF
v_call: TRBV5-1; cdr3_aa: CASSLVAGGEGEQFF
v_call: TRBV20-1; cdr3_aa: CSARVYRDYGYTF
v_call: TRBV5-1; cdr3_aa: CASSPVLNIGGTEAFF
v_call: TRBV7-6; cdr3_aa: CASSARQGPPENEQYF
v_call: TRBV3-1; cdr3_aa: CASSQGLEQFF
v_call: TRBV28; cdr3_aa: CATHWRRSNEQFF
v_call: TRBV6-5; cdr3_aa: CASSYQEPYEQYF